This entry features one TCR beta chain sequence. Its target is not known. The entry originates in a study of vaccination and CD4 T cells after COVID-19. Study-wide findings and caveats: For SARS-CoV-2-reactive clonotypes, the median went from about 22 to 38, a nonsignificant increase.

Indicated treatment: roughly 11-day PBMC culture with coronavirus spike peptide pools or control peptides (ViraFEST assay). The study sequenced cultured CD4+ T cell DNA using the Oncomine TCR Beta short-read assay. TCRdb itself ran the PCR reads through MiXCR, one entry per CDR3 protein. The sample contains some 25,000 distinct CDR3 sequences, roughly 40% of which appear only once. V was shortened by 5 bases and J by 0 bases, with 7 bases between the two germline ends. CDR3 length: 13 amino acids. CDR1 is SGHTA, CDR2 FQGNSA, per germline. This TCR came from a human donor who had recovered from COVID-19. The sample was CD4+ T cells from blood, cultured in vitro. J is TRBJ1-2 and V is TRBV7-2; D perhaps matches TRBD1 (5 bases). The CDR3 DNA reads TGTGCCAGCAGCCCGGACACTAACTATGGCTACACCTTC. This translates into CASSPDTNYGYTF.